The next 18 T cell receptor beta chains were all read from a single sample in a study of blood T cell repertoires in COVID-19. TCRdb's table, derived via immunoSEQ multiplex PCR, lists solely in-frame clones and lacks some. The table lists 150,000 to 200,000 clones, around nine tenths of them singletons, with about 7% in the top ten. The sequencing input was peripheral blood. These receptor sequences come from a middle-aged man with acute or convalescent COVID-19.

The gene calls are TRBV7-2 and TRBJ1-1; perhaps TRBD1 as D (5 bases). CDR3 length: 15 residues. Germline-derived CDR1 and CDR2 are SGHTA and FQGNSA. V was shortened by 1 base and J by 3 bases, with 12 bases between the two germline ends. CDR3 in DNA: TGTGCCAGCAGCTTAGGACAGCGGGCGGACACTGAAGCTTTCTTT. Protein product: CASSLGQRADTEAFF.

The chain combines TRBV5-6 with TRBJ2-7, with 9 positions matching TRBD1. J lost 3 bases, V lost 2 bases, and 6 bases had no gene match. The germline V gene encodes CDR1 SGHDT and CDR2 YYEEEE. The CDR3 length is 15 residues. CDR3 amino acids: CASSFPGTGSYEQYF. The CDR3 bases are TGTGCCAGCAGCTTTCCCGGGACAGGGAGCTACGAGCAGTACTTC.

The chain combines TRBV7-2 with TRBJ2-1; TRBD2 agrees at 7 bases. V shed 6 bases and J 2 bases; nucleotides not matched to a gene: 4. The CDR3 has 14 residues. CDR1 and CDR2 (germline): SGHTA, FQGNSA. CDR3 DNA sequence: TGTGCCAGCAGGCCCCGGGGGGCCTACAATGAGCAGTTCTTC. Amino acid sequence: CASRPRGAYNEQFF.

The J gene is TRBJ2-1, the V gene TRBV11-2, with D possibly matching TRBD1 (7 bases). The V gene lost 2 bases and the J gene lost 12 bases, with 20 bases spanning the gap. There are 15 residues in the CDR3. The germline V gene encodes CDR1 SGHAT and CDR2 FQNNGV. The CDR3 DNA follows: TGTGCCAGCAGCTTATTCGGCAGGGGGGCCCGCGGGCAGTTCTTC. It translates to CASSLFGRGARGQFF.

The chain is built from TRBV12-3 or TRBV12-4 and TRBJ1-4; D is unclear. The V end lost 5 bases, the J end lost 5 bases, and 9 bases lay between the germline ends. The CDR3 has 13 amino acids. Here the CDR3 DNA reads TGTGCCAGCAGTCCTTTGAGAAATGAAAAACTGTTTTTT. Amino acids: CASSPLRNEKLFF.

The rearrangement links TRBV6-5 to TRBJ2-7, with 7 bases identical to TRBD1. The CDR3 has 12 amino acids. J gave up 4 bases and V 9 bases, and 6 bases lay outside the gene matches. In germline, CDR1 is MNHEY, CDR2 SVGAGI. CDR3 in DNA: TGTGCCAGTGGGACAGCTGATTACGAGCAGTACTTC. It codes for CASGTADYEQYF.

The V gene is TRBV2, the J gene TRBJ1-2; 8 bases are shared with TRBD1. Per germline, CDR1 SNHLY and CDR2 FYNNEI. The CDR3 has 15 amino acids. J gave up 0 bases and V 9 bases, and 9 bases lay outside the gene matches. CDR3 in DNA: TGTGCCAGTAATTTTAGGGACAGGACTAACTATGGCTACACCTTC. Translating gives CASNFRDRTNYGYTF.

This chain connects TRBV7-9 to TRBJ2-5; 7 bases agree with TRBD1. Germline V gene sequence: CDR1 SEHNR, CDR2 FQNEAQ (reference sequence). The CDR3 runs to 14 residues. The J segment lost 2 bases and the V segment lost 5 bases, leaving 5 bases of the junction unmatched. CDR3 region: CASSTDRIQETQYF. The CDR3, as DNA: TGTGCCAGCAGCACGGACAGGATACAAGAGACCCAGTACTTC.

The V and J genes are TRBV2 and TRBJ1-3; no reliable D call. The V end was cut by 4 bases, the J end by 0 bases, with 4 bases between. The CDR3 length is 13 residues. The germline V gene has CDR1 SNHLY and CDR2 FYNNEI. CDR3 DNA: TGTGCCAGCAGTGGTAGCTCTGGAAACACCATATATTTT. Translated: CASSGSSGNTIYF. Filled out from reference TRBV2 and TRBJ1-3, the complete variable domain reads EPEVTQTPSHQVTQMGQEVILRCVPISNHLYFYWYRQILGQKVEFLVSFYNNEISEKSEIFDDQFSVERPDGSNFTLKIRSTKLEDSAMYFCASSGSSGNTIYFGEGSWLTVV.

This chain connects TRBV19 to TRBJ1-2; 8 bases line up with TRBD1. This CDR3 is 14 amino acids long. V trimming: 5 bases; J trimming: 4 bases; junction bases outside the gene matches: 6. Germline CDR1 reads LNHDA; CDR2 reads SQIVND (reference sequence). CDR3 region: CASSPRGQGYGYTF. CDR3 coding DNA: TGTGCCAGTAGTCCCCGAGGACAGGGCTATGGCTACACCTTC.

The sample holds one count of this clone. V gene TRBV6-5 combines with J gene TRBJ1-1; possible D gene TRBD1, 5 bases. There are 13 residues in the CDR3. The V end lost 0 bases, the J end lost 4 bases, and 6 bases lay between the germline ends. Germline V gives CDR1 MNHEY, CDR2 SVGAGI. This chain's CDR3 is CASSYSRATEAFF. CDR3 nucleotide sequence: TGTGCCAGCAGTTACTCCAGGGCCACTGAAGCTTTCTTT.

The J gene is TRBJ1-1, the V gene TRBV10-2; perhaps TRBD1 as D (6 bases). Germline assignment: CDR1 WSHSY and CDR2 SAAADI. Trimming removed 2 bases at V and 4 bases at J, with 17 bases between. The CDR3 totals 16 residues. The CDR3 sequence is CASSENTGRGGTEAFF. CDR3 in DNA: TGCGCCAGCAGTGAGAATACCGGGAGGGGGGGCACTGAAGCTTTCTTT.

This chain uses TRBV25-1 with TRBJ2-1; TRBD2 matches at 8 bases. This CDR3 spans 16 amino acids. Unmatched junction bases numbered 7, after V lost 2 bases and J lost 4 bases. Germline CDR1 reads MGHDK; CDR2 reads SYGVNS. The chain's CDR3 is CASSEPGGGPYNEQFF. The CDR3 region has the DNA TGTGCCAGCAGTGAACCGGGCGGGGGGCCATACAATGAGCAGTTCTTC.

This rearrangement joins TRBV2 to TRBJ2-5; 7 nucleotides align to TRBD1. Germline V lookup: CDR1 SNHLY, CDR2 FYNNEI. The junction had 4 bases not matched to a gene; V was cut back by 1 base and J by 5 bases. The CDR3 totals 14 residues. The DNA of the CDR3 is TGTGCCAGCAGTGAAGACAGGGGTGGGGAGACCCAGTACTTC. This codes for CASSEDRGGETQYF.

The chain has TRBV29-1 and TRBJ2-3; 7 positions agree with TRBD2. The germline gives CDR1 SQVTM, CDR2 ANQGSEA. Trimming cost V 6 bases and J 1 base; bases outside gene matches: 7. This CDR3 is built from 14 residues. The CDR3 bases are TGCAGCGTCCGATCTAGCGGACGCACAGATACGCAGTATTTT. Its protein product is CSVRSSGRTDTQYF.

V and J are TRBV4-3 and TRBJ2-1; 11 bases line up with TRBD2. The V gene's germline CDR1 is LGHNA and CDR2 YSLEER. This CDR3 spans 17 amino acids. The ends lost 0 bases at V and 4 bases at J; junction bases unmatched: 5. CDR3 bases: TGCGCCAGCAGCCAAGAGGCGGGACTAGCGGTGTACAATGAGCAGTTCTTC. Its protein product is CASSQEAGLAVYNEQFF.

The rearrangement links TRBV6-5 to TRBJ1-2; TRBD1 agrees at 10 bases. CDR1 and CDR2 (germline): MNHEY, SVGAGI. The CDR3 covers 16 residues. V lost 4 bases to trimming and J lost 4 bases; unmatched junction nucleotides: 9. CDR3 residues: CASSSEDRGLIYGYTF. CDR3 nucleotide sequence: TGTGCCAGCAGTTCTGAAGACAGGGGGCTTATCTATGGCTACACCTTC.

This chain connects TRBV12-2 to TRBJ2-3; TRBD2, the table's D call, lacks a check against the DNA. TRBV12-2 is termed a pseudogene. There are 18 residues in the CDR3. The CDR3 here is CASRRDCSIRGGRDTQYF. In DNA form, the CDR3 reads TGTGCAAGTCGCCGGGACTGCTCGATCCGGGGCGGGAGAGATACGCAGTATTTT.